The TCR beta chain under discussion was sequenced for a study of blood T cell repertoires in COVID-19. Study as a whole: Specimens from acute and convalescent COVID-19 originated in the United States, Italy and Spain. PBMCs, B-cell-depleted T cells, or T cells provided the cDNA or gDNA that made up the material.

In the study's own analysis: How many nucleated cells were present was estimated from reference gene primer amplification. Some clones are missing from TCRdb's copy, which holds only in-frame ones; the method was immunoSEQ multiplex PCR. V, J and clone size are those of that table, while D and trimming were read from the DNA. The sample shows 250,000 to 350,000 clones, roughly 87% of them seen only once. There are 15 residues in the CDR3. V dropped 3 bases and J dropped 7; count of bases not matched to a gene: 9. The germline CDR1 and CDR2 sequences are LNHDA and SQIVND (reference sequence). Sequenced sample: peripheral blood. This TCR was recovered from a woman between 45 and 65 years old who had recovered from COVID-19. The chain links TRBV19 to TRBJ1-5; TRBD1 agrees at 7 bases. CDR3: CASSIGTAQGQPQHF. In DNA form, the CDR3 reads TGTGCCAGTAGTATCGGGACAGCGCAGGGACAGCCCCAGCATTTT.